Sequencing of this TCR beta chain was carried out in a study of CD8 T cells in Susac syndrome. This CDR3 has 13 amino acids. Trimming pared 3 bases from V and 9 bases from J, leaving 15 bases between. Germline V gene data show CDR1 as MDHEN and CDR2 as SYDVKM. CD8+ and CD4+ T cells taken from blood had their TCR beta sequenced. This clonotype was detected once. Random hexamers primed reverse transcription of 0.5 to 1 ug RNA. With immunoSEQ multiplex PCR, TCR beta CDR3 was amplified across 54 Vbeta and 13 Jbeta. From the immunoSEQ multiplex PCR reads, TCRdb called clonotypes with MiXCR, one entry per CDR3 protein. The sample has roughly 170,000 distinct CDR3 sequences, approximately 93% seen once.

V is TRBV28 and J is TRBJ2-7, with a tentative D call TRBD2 (6 bases). The receptor was isolated from a human donor with multiple sclerosis. The specimen was CD4+ T cells from PBMCs. CDR3 region: CASSLGGVSPQYF. The CDR3 DNA reads as TGTGCCAGCAGTTTGGGGGGAGTTTCGCCGCAGTACTTC.